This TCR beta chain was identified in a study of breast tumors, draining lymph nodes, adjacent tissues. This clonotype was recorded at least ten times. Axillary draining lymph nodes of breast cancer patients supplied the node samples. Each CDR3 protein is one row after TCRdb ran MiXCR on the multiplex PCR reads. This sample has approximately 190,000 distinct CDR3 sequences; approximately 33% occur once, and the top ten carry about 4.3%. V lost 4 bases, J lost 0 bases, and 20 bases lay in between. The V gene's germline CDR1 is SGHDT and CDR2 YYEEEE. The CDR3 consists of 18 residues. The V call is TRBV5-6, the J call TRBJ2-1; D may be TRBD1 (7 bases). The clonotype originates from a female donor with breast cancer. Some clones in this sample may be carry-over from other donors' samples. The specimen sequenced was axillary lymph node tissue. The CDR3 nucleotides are TGTGCCAGCAGCACGGGACAGAGGCGGGGTGGCTCCTACAATGAGCAGTTCTTC. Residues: CASSTGQRRGGSYNEQFF.